This section outlines one TCR beta chain sequence together with its context. The entry originates in a study of shared clonotypes between healthy human individuals. Study as a whole: The composition of the donors was a couple of women and a few men aged 18 to 49.

The length of the CDR3 is 12 residues. The J segment lost 3 bases and the V segment lost 7 bases, leaving 4 bases of the junction unmatched. In germline, CDR1 is SQVTM, CDR2 ANQGSEA. The test was conducted at deep level. Using about 220 ng DNA, around 30,000 T cell genomes, the sorted-subset replicate PCRs were run. Sequenced by immunoSEQ multiplex PCR; TCRdb stores in-frame clones only, minus some. The table has 780,000 or so clones, roughly 72% seen once. Sequencing was carried out using memory CD4+ T cells sorted from blood. Subset noted: CD45RA-negative fraction. J is TRBJ1-1 and V is TRBV29-1; TRBD1 matches 8 bases. The clonotype comes from a woman in her twenties or thirties in good health. CDR3 coding DNA: TGCAGCGCCGGGACAGGAGACACTGAAGCTTTCTTT. Its protein is CSAGTGDTEAFF.